These 5 T cell receptor beta chains came from one sample sequenced in a study of CXCR3-negative and CXCR3-positive naive CD8 T cells. Study results and caveats: Higher TRB CDR3 hydrophobicity marked CXCR3-positive naive cells relative to CXCR3-negative naive cells.

UMI-labeled 5' RACE TRB cDNA libraries were prepared from the cells. Each CDR3 protein gets one entry in TCRdb, which reprocessed the 5' RACE reads and gives no DNA. This specimen shows about 140,000 distinct CDR3 sequences; the ten leading clones hold over 0.35%. These receptors' targets are unknown. Sequencing used naive CXCR3+ CD8+ T cells from blood. Subset given: CD45RO-CCR7+CD27+CD95- naive CD8+ T cells expressing CXCR3 (TNR3+). These TCRs come from a human donor in good health. Some clones in this sample may be carry-over from other donors' samples.

V usage is TRBV6-6 and J usage is TRBJ1-1; TCRdb picks TRBD1, but there is no DNA to check that call. Germline CDR1 reads MNHNY; CDR2 reads SVGAGI (reference sequence). CDR3 size: 16 residues. The CDR3 is CASSYSFGTGIPEAFF.

This chain links TRBV28 with TRBJ1-5; TCRdb lists TRBD1, though no DNA is available to test this call. This CDR3 contains 18 residues. From germline, CDR1 is MDHEN and CDR2 SYDVKM. The CDR3 sequence is CASSLQPDRGLSNQPQHF.

The chain uses TRBV28 and TRBJ2-1; no DNA is available, so the TRBD1 call from TCRdb remains unchecked. CDR1 is MDHEN and CDR2 is SYDVKM in the germline V gene. This CDR3 has 15 amino acids. The CDR3 region is CASRSVTETYNEQFF.

This chain connects TRBV10-3 to TRBJ2-7; the D call of TRBD1 rests on TCRdb alone, since no DNA is present to check it. The CDR3 consists of 15 residues. Germline CDR1 is ENHRY and CDR2 is SYGVKD. The CDR3 here is CAISEEQGRGYEQYF.

This rearrangement joins TRBV29-1 to TRBJ2-4; TCRdb calls TRBD2, which cannot be checked without DNA. Per the germline V gene, CDR1 is SQVTM and CDR2 is ANQGSEA. This CDR3 contains 19 residues. This CDR3 reads CSVLGLAGGRTLAKNIQYF.